The rows below give T cell receptor beta chains drawn from one sample of a study of blood T cell repertoires in COVID-19. Produced via immunoSEQ multiplex PCR; TCRdb's table is partial and in-frame only. The table shows about 270,000 clones, with 88% occurring only once. The specimen sequenced was PBMCs or T cells enriched from blood (not recorded which). Receptor source: a woman between 50 and 59 years old who had recovered from COVID-19. Each CDR3 is given with its conserved first and last residue. D genes are given only for firm matches. Size values are once, few and many counts, or a class for expanded clones, and some rows have none.

v_call,d_call,j_call,clone_size,cdr3_nt,cdr3_aa
TRBV11-1,-,TRBJ2-1,once,TGTGCCAGCAGCACTAAGGACAGTTCTGAGCAGTTCTTC,CASSTKDSSEQFF
TRBV29-1,-,TRBJ2-3,-,TGCAGCGTTGCCGGCCGGGGCACAGATACGCAGTATTTT,CSVAGRGTDTQYF
TRBV29-1,-,TRBJ1-3,-,TGCAGCGTTGAAGATAGCATGTCTGGAAACACCATATATTTT,CSVEDSMSGNTIYF
TRBV18,-,TRBJ2-7,-,TGTGCCAGCTCACCCGGACAGCACTACGAGCAGTACTTC,CASSPGQHYEQYF
TRBV7-3,-,TRBJ2-2,-,TGTGCCAGCAGCTTACAGGGAGGTCGGGTCGCCGGGGAGCTGTTTTTT,CASSLQGGRVAGELFF
TRBV30,TRBD1,TRBJ2-3,-,TGTGCCTGGGATCAACAGGGGACGCAGTATTTT,CAWDQQGTQYF
TRBV4-3,TRBD1,TRBJ1-4,-,TGCGCCAGCAGCCAAGCCGGGACAGATAATGAAAAACTGTTTTTT,CASSQAGTDNEKLFF
TRBV30,-,TRBJ1-2,-,TGTGCCTCTTACAGGGCTGACAACTATGGCTACACCTTC,CASYRADNYGYTF
TRBV24-1,-,TRBJ2-3,-,TGTGCCACCAGTGACCCGGGACTTCCCAATAGCACAGATACGCAGTATTTT,CATSDPGLPNSTDTQYF
TRBV27,TRBD1,TRBJ1-5,-,TGTGCCAGCAGCCGGGACAGGGGAAACAATCAGCCCCAGCATTTT,CASSRDRGNNQPQHF
TRBV28,-,TRBJ1-5,-,TGTGCCAGCAGTGTACCCGGTCGAACCCAATATAGCAATCAGCCCCAGCATTTT,CASSVPGRTQYSNQPQHF
TRBV5-6,TRBD1,TRBJ2-7,-,TGTGCCAGCAGGAGGACAGGGTCCTACGAGCAGTACTTC,CASRRTGSYEQYF
TRBV18,TRBD1,TRBJ2-7,-,TGTGCCAGCTCACTACCGACAGGGGCCCCCGAGCAGTACTTC,CASSLPTGAPEQYF
TRBV19,-,TRBJ2-3,-,TGTGCCAGTAGTTCGCGCGCTAGCCGCACAGATACGCAGTATTTT,CASSSRASRTDTQYF
TRBV6-2/TRBV6-3,TRBD2,TRBJ2-5,-,TGTGCCAGCAGTTACTCGCTAGCGGGATCGGAGACCCAGTACTTC,CASSYSLAGSETQYF
TRBV10-2,-,TRBJ1-2,once,TGCGCCAGCAGTGGCCAGGGGTATGGCTACACCTTC,CASSGQGYGYTF
TRBV10-3,-,TRBJ1-3,few,TGTGCCATCAGTGGAGGGGGGGACCTCGCGAACACCATATATTTT,CAISGGGDLANTIYF
TRBV29-1,-,TRBJ2-2,few,TGCAGCGGGGAGCTGGCCGGGGAGCTGTTTTTT,CSGELAGELFF
TRBV28,-,TRBJ1-5,once,TGTGCCAGCAGTCCAGGCCTCAGGGGCCCGGGAAGTCAGCCCCAGCATTTT,CASSPGLRGPGSQPQHF
TRBV7-6,TRBD2,TRBJ2-1,-,TGTGCCAGCAGCTTAAGTTGGGGGGTAGCGGGAGGCAATGAGCAGTTCTTC,CASSLSWGVAGGNEQFF
TRBV2,-,TRBJ2-7,-,TGTGCCAGCAGTGATCGGGGTGGATACGAGCAGTACTTC,CASSDRGGYEQYF
TRBV28,-,TRBJ1-2,few,TGTGCCAGCAGTTTACGGGGGAGGAATGGCTACACCTTC,CASSLRGRNGYTF
TRBV2,TRBD1,TRBJ1-4,-,TGTGCCAGCAGTGCTAGGACAGGGGCTAATGAAAAACTGTTTTTT,CASSARTGANEKLFF
TRBV7-9,-,TRBJ1-1,few,TGTGCCAGCAGCACCCCTACCGGGACATTGAACACTGAAGCTTTCTTT,CASSTPTGTLNTEAFF
TRBV6-5,-,TRBJ2-7,-,TGTGCCAGCAGTTACCACAGGGAGTCATACGAGCAGTACTTC,CASSYHRESYEQYF
TRBV19,TRBD1,TRBJ2-7,-,TGTGCCAGTAGTCCACTGGACAGGGTCGGGGGAGAGCAGTACTTC,CASSPLDRVGGEQYF
TRBV2,TRBD1,TRBJ1-6,-,TGTGCCAGCAGCGGACAGGGTGGTAATTCACCCCTCCACTTT,CASSGQGGNSPLHF
TRBV11-2,TRBD1,TRBJ1-1,-,TGTGCCAGCAGCTTAGCGAGGGACAGGGGTGAAGCTTTCTTT,CASSLARDRGEAFF
TRBV18,TRBD1,TRBJ1-6,-,TGTGCCACGGGGACAGGGGACAATTCACCCCTCCACTTT,CATGTGDNSPLHF
TRBV28,TRBD2,TRBJ2-5,-,TGTGCCAGCAGTTATGGGTCGGGTAGCGGGAGGCTTTGGGAGACCCAGTACTTC,CASSYGSGSGRLWETQYF
TRBV11-3,-,TRBJ1-1,-,TGTGCCAGCAGCTTAGCCTCACAGGGAGAAGCTTTCTTT,CASSLASQGEAFF
TRBV4-3,TRBD2,TRBJ2-7,-,TGCGCCAGCAGCCCAAGTGCGGCGGGAGTAGGGGAGCAGTACTTC,CASSPSAAGVGEQYF
TRBV19,TRBD2,TRBJ2-1,-,TGTGCCAGTAGTGCTCGGTTAGCGGGAGGGCTTCGACCGCCTAAGCAGTTCTTC,CASSARLAGGLRPPKQFF
TRBV28,-,TRBJ1-5,-,TGTGCCAGCAGTTTCAGGGGTCAACCGCAGGCCTTCCAGCATTTT,CASSFRGQPQAFQHF
TRBV4-1,-,TRBJ1-4,-,TGCGCCAGCAGCCAAAATTTAGGGGTTGTGAAGGAAAAACTGTTTTTT,CASSQNLGVVKEKLFF
TRBV19,-,TRBJ2-1,-,TGTGCCAGTAGTATAGAGCCAGTGCGGTCCTACAATGAGCAGTTCTTC,CASSIEPVRSYNEQFF
TRBV29-1,TRBD1,TRBJ2-7,-,TGCAGCGTGTCGAAGGACAGGACCTACGAGCAGTACTTC,CSVSKDRTYEQYF
TRBV30,TRBD2,TRBJ2-5,-,TGTGCCTGGAGTACCCACAGGACTAGCGGGAGAGGAGAGACCCAGTACTTC,CAWSTHRTSGRGETQYF
TRBV10-3,TRBD2,TRBJ2-1,once,TGTGCCATCAGCGGGACTAGCTCCTACAATGAGCAGTTCTTC,CAISGTSSYNEQFF
TRBV7-3,TRBD1,TRBJ2-7,once,TGTGCCAGCAGCTTGACAGGGCGAGCCTACGAGCAGTACTTC,CASSLTGRAYEQYF
TRBV11-2,TRBD2,TRBJ2-7,-,TGTGCCAGCAGCTCGGGACTAGCGGGAGGGAAACGACCTTACGAGCAGTACTTC,CASSSGLAGGKRPYEQYF
TRBV6-5,TRBD1,TRBJ2-5,-,TGTGCCAGCAGACGGGACAGCGCACAAGAGACCCAGTACTTC,CASRRDSAQETQYF
TRBV7-6,-,TRBJ2-1,-,TGTGCCAGCAGTTCAGGGGGCTGGCGGGGGAGGTCCTACAATGAGCAGTTCTTC,CASSSGGWRGRSYNEQFF
TRBV27,-,TRBJ1-5,-,TGTGCCAGCAGTTATGAGGCATATAGCAATCAGCCCCAGCATTTT,CASSYEAYSNQPQHF
TRBV28,-,TRBJ1-2,-,TGTGCCAGCACCTCGGCAGGGGCCGACTATGGCTACACCTTC,CASTSAGADYGYTF
TRBV6-5,TRBD1,TRBJ2-1,-,TGTGCCAGCACCCAAGACAGGGTCGCCAATGAGCAGTTCTTC,CASTQDRVANEQFF
TRBV30,-,TRBJ1-1,-,TGTGCCTGGAGTACCCAGGGGAACACTGAAGCTTTCTTT,CAWSTQGNTEAFF
TRBV6-5,-,TRBJ2-7,-,TGTGCCAGCAGTTTTCCAGGGTTGGGGGAGCAGTACTTC,CASSFPGLGEQYF
TRBV5-4,TRBD2,TRBJ2-7,-,TGTGCCAGCAGCCTCTCTAGCGGGAGAAGCTCCTACGAGCAGTACTTC,CASSLSSGRSSYEQYF
TRBV7-9,-,TRBJ1-1,-,TGTGCCAGCAGCTTTTTTGGCAGAATGAACACTGAAGCTTTCTTT,CASSFFGRMNTEAFF
TRBV18,TRBD2,TRBJ2-7,-,TGTGCCAGCTCCCCAACCACGGGGGGACACGAGCAGTACTTC,CASSPTTGGHEQYF
TRBV2,-,TRBJ2-7,-,TGTGCCAGCAGTGTGGTCAGCGAGCAGTACTTC,CASSVVSEQYF
TRBV4-2,-,TRBJ1-1,-,TGTGCCAGCAGCCTTATGACAGCGAACACTGAAGCTTTCTTT,CASSLMTANTEAFF
TRBV6-2/TRBV6-3,TRBD2,TRBJ2-1,-,TGTGCCAGCAGCAGACTAGCTCCGGATGAGCAGTTCTTC,CASSRLAPDEQFF
TRBV30,-,TRBJ1-1,-,TGTGCCTGGAGTGACAGTCCTGAAGCTTTCTTT,CAWSDSPEAFF
TRBV6-2/TRBV6-3,-,TRBJ2-7,few,TGTGCCAGCAGTTACCCTACCTACGAGCAGTACTTC,CASSYPTYEQYF
TRBV11-2,-,TRBJ2-7,-,TGTGCCAGCAGCCTAAGACAGCCGTACGAGCAGTACTTC,CASSLRQPYEQYF